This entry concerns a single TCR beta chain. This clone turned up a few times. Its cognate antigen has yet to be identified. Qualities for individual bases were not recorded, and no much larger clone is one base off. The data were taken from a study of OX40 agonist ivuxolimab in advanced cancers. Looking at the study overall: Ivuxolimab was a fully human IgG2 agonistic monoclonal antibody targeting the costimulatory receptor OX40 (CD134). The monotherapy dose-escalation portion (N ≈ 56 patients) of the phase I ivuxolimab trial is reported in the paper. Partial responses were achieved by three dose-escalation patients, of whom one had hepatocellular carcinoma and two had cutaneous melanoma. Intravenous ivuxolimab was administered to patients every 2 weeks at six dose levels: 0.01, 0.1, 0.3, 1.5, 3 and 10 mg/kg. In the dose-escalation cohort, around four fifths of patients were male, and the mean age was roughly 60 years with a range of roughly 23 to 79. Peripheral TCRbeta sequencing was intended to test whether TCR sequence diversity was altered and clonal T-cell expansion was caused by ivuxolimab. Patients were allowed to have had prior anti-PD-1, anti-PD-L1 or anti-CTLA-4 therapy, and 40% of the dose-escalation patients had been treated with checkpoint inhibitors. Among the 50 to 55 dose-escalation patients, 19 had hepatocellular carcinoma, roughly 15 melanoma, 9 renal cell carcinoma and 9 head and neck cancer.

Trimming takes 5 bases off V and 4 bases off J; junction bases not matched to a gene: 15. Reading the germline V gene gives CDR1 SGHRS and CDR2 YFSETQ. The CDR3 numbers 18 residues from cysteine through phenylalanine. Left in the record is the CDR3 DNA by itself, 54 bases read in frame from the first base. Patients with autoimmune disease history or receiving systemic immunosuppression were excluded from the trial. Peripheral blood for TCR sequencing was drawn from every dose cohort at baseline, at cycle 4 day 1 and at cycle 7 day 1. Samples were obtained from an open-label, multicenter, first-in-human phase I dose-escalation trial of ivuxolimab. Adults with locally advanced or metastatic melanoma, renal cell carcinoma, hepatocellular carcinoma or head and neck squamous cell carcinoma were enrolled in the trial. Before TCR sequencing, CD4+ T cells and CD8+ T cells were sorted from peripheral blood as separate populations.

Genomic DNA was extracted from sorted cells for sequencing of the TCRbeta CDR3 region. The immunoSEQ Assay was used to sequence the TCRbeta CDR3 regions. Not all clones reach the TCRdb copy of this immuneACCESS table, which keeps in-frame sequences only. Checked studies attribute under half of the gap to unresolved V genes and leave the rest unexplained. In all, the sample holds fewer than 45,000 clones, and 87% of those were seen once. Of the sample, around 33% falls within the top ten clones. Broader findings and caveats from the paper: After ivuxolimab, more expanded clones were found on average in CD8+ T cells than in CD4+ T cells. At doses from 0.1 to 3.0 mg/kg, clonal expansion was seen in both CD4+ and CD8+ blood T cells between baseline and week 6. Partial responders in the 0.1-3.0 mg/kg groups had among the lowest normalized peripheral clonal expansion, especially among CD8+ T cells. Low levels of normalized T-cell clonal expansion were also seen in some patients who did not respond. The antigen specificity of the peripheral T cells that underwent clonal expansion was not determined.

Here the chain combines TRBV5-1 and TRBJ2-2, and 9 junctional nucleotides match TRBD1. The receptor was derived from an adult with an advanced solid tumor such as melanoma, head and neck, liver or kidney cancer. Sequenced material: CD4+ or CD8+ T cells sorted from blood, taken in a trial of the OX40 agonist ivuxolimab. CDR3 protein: CASRETLPGQGTTGELFF. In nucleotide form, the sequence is TGCGCCAGCAGAGAAACCCTACCGGGACAGGGAACCACCGGGGAGCTGTTTTTT.